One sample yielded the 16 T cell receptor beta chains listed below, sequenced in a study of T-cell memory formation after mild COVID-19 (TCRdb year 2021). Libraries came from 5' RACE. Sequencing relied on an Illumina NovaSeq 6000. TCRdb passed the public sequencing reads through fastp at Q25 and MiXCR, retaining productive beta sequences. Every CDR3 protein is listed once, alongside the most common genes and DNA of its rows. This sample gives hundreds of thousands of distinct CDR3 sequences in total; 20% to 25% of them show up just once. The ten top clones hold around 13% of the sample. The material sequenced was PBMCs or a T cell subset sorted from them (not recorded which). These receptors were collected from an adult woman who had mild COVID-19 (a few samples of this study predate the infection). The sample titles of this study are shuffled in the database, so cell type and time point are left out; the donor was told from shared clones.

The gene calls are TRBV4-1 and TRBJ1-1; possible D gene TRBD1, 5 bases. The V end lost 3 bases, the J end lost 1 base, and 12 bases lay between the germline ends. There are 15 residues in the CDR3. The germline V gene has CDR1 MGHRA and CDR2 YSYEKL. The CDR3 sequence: CASSHGGAGNTEAFF. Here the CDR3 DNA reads TGCGCCAGCAGCCACGGGGGTGCCGGGAACACTGAAGCTTTCTTT.

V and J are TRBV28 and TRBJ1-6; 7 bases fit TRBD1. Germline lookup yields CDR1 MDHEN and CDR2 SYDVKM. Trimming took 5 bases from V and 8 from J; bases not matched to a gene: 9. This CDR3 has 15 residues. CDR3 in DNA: TGTGCCAGCAGTCCCATTGACAGGGATGATTCACCCCTCCACTTT. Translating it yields CASSPIDRDDSPLHF.

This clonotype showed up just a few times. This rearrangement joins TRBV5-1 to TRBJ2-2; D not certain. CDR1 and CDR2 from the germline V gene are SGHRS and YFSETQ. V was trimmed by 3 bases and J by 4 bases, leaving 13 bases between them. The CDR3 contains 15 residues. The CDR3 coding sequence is TGCGCCAGCAGCTCGATAGTTTCGGGCACCGGGGAGCTGTTTTTT. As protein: CASSSIVSGTGELFF.

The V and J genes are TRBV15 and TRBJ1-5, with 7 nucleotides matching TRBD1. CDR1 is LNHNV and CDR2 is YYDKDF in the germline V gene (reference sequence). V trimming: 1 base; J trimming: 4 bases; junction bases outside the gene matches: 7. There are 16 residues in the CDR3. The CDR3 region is CATSRATGAPNQPQHF. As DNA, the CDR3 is TGTGCCACCAGCAGAGCCACAGGGGCCCCTAATCAGCCCCAGCATTTT.

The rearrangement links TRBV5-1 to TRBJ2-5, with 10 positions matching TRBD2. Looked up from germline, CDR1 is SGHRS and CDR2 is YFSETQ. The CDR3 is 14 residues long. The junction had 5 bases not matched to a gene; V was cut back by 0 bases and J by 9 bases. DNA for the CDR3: TGCGCCAGCAGCTTGGAAACTAGCGGGGTAGCCCAGTACTTC. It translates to CASSLETSGVAQYF.

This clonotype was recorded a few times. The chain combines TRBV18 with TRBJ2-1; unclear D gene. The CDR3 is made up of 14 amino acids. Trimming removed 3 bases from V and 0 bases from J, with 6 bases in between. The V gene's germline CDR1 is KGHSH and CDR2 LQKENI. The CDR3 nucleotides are TGTGCCAGCTCACCTTCGAGCTCCTACAATGAGCAGTTCTTC. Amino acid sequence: CASSPSSSYNEQFF. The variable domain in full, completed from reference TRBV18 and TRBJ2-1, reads NAGVMQNPRHLVRRRGQEARLRCSPMKGHSHVYWYRQLPEEGLKFMVYLQKENIIDESGMPKERFSAEFPKEGPSILRIQQVVRGDSAAYFCASSPSSSYNEQFFGPGTRLTVL.

The CDR3 DNA sequence: TGTGCCAGCAGCGTAGGAGGCGAGGTGAGGAACTATGGCTACACCTTC. Translation: CASSVGGEVRNYGYTF. This chain links TRBV9 with TRBJ1-2; D ambiguous. The CDR3 runs 16 residues. With 0 bases removed from V and 2 bases from J, the gap between germline ends came to 14 bases. From germline, CDR1 is SGDLS and CDR2 YYNGEE.

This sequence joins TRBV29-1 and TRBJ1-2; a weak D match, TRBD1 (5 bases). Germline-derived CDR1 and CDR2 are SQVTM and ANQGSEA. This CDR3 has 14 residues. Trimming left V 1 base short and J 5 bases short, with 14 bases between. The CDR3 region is CSVEGEGRVYGYTF. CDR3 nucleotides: TGCAGCGTTGAAGGGGAGGGCAGGGTATATGGCTACACCTTC.

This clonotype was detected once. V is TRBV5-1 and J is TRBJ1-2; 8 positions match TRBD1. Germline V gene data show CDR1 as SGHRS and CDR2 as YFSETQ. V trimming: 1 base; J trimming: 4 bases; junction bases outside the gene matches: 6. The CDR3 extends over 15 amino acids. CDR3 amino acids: CASSLSTGTGYGYTF. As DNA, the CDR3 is TGCGCCAGCAGCTTGTCGACAGGGACAGGCTATGGCTACACCTTC.

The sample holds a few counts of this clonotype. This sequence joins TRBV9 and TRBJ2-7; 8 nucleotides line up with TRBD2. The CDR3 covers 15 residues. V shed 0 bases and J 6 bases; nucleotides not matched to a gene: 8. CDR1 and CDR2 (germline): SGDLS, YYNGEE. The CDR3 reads CASSVGSGGHREQYF. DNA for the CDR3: TGTGCCAGCAGCGTAGGGTCGGGGGGGCATCGCGAGCAGTACTTC.

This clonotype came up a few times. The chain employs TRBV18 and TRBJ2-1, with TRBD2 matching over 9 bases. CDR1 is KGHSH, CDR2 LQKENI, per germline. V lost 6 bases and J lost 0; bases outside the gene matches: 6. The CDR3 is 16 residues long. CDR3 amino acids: CASSGREGHSYNEQFF. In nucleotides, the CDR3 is TGTGCCAGCTCTGGGCGGGAGGGCCACTCCTACAATGAGCAGTTCTTC.

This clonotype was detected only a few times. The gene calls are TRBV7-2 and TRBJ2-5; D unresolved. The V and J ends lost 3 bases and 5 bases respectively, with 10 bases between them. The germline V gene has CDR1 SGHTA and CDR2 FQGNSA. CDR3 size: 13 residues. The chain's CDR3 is CASSFGAGETQYF. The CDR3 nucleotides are TGTGCCAGCAGCTTCGGAGCCGGGGAGACCCAGTACTTC.

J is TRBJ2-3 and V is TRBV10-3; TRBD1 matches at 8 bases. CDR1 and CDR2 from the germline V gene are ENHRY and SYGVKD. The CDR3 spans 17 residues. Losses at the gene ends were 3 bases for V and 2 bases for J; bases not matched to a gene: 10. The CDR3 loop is CAISDPTGDSDTDTQYF. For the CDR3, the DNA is TGTGCCATCAGTGATCCGACAGGGGATAGCGACACAGATACGCAGTATTTT.

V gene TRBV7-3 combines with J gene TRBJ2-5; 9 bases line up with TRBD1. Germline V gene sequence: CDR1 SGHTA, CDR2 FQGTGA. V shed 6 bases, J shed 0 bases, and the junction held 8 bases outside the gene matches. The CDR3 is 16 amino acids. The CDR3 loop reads CASSNPDRGYQETQYF. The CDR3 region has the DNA TGTGCCAGCAGTAACCCGGACAGGGGATACCAAGAGACCCAGTACTTC.

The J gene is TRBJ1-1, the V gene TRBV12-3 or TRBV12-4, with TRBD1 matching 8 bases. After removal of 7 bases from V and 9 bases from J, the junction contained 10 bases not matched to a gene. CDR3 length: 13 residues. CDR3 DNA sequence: TGTGCCAGCACCAACTGGACAGGGTCCCAAGCTTTCTTT. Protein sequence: CASTNWTGSQAFF.

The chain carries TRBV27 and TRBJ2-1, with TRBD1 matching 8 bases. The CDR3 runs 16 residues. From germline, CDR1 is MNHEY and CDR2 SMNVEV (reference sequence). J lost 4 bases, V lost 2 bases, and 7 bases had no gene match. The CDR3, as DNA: TGTGCCAGCAGTTTAGTGGGCAGGGGGCGATACAATGAGCAGTTCTTC. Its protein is CASSLVGRGRYNEQFF.